The clone carrying this T cell receptor beta chain was found once. Other DNA sequences in this specimen translate into the identical CDR3. The data were obtained in a study of cytomegalovirus exposure and HLA in healthy donors. Trimming took 2 bases from V and 2 from J; bases not matched to a gene: 10. The CDR3 consists of 17 residues. Germline loops: CDR1 MGHRA, CDR2 YSYEKL. In the PCR, 60 Vbeta and 13 Jbeta primers were used. Libraries were prepared by immunoSEQ multiplex PCR; TCRdb keeps only in-frame clonotypes and omits some of them. The sample yields 100,000 to 150,000 clones, approximately 82% seen once.

Sequencing was performed on PBMCs. J is TRBJ2-3 and V is TRBV4-1; 7 bases match TRBD1. The source of this sequence is a young man in good health and CMV-seropositive. The DNA of the CDR3 is TGCGCCAGCAGCCAACCTCTAGACAGGGTATCCACAGATACGCAGTATTTT. This codes for CASSQPLDRVSTDTQYF.